This T cell receptor beta chain was sequenced during a study of T cells in women clearing cervical HPV infection. For the study at large: Cases: HPV16-related CIN3 or worse on histology, a couple of invasive cancers. Case blood was drawn when the lesion was first found; control blood after infection became undetectable.

Sequenced by immunoSEQ multiplex PCR; TCRdb stores in-frame clones only, minus some. The sample has around 30,000 clones. Note on this clone: The CDR3 goes on 3 residues after the read ends, and that part is filled in from the germline J gene.

V was clipped by 3 bases and J by 1 base, with 10 bases between them. The CDR3 is made up of 14 amino acids. CDR1 is SGHRS, CDR2 YFSETQ, per germline. Prevalent HPV16 infections were excluded; only incident single HPV16 infections included. V is TRBV5-1 and J is TRBJ1-1; maybe TRBD1 (5 bases). This sequence was found in a woman between 18 and 69 years old with a cervical HPV16 infection that either progressed to CIN3+ or cleared (not recorded which). Sequenced: blood buffy coat. The sequenced CDR3 bases are TGCGCCAGCAGCTCCGGACAAGAGAACACTGAA. This translates into CASSSGQENTE. The full CDR3 sequence reads CASSSGQENTEAFF.